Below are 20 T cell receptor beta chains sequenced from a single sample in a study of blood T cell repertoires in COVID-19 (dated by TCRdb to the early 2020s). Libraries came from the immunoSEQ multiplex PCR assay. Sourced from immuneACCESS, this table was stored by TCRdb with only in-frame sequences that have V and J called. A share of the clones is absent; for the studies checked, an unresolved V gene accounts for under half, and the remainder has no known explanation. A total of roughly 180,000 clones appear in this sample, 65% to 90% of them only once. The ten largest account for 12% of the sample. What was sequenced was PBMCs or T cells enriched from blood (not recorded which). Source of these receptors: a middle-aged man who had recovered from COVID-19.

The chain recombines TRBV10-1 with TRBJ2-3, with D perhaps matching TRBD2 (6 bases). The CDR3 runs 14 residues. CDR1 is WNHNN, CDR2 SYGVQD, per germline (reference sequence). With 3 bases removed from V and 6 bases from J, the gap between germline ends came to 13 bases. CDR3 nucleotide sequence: TGCGCCAGCAGTGAACTAGCATCCTCGGATACGCAGTATTTT. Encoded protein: CASSELASSDTQYF.

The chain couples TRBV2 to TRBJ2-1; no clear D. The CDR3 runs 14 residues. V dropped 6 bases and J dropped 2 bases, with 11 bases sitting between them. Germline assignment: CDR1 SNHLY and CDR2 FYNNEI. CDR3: CASSSSTPYNEQFF. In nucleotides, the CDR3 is TGTGCCAGCAGCTCCTCAACACCCTACAATGAGCAGTTCTTC.

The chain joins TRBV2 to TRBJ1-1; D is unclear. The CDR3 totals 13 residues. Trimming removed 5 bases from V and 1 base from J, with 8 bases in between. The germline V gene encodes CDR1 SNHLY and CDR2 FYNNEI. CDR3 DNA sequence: TGTGCCAGCAGTACAGAAAAGAACACTGAAGCTTTCTTT. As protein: CASSTEKNTEAFF.

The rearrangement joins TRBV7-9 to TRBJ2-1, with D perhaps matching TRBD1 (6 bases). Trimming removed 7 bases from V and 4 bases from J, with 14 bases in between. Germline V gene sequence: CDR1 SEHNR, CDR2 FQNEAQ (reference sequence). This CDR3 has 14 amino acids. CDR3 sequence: CASKGVAAYNEQFF. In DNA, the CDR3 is TGTGCCAGCAAGGGGGTTGCAGCATACAATGAGCAGTTCTTC.

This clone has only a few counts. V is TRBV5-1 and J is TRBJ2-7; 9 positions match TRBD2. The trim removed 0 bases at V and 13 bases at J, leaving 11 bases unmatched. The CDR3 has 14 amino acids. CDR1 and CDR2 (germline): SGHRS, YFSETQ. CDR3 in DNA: TGCGCCAGCAGCTTGGCCCAGGGTGCGGGGGGGTCTTACTTC. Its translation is CASSLAQGAGGSYF.

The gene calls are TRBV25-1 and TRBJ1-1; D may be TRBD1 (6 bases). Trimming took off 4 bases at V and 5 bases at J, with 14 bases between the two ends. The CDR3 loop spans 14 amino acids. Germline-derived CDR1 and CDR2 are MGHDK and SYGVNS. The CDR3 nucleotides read TGTGCCAGCAGTGTCAGGGGATTGGGGACTGAAGCTTTCTTT. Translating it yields CASSVRGLGTEAFF.

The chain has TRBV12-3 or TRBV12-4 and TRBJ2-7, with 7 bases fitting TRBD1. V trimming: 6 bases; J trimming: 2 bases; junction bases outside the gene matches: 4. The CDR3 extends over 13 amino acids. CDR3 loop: CASSRGQPYEQYV. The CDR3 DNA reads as TGTGCCAGCAGCCGGGGACAGCCCTACGAGCAGTACGTC.

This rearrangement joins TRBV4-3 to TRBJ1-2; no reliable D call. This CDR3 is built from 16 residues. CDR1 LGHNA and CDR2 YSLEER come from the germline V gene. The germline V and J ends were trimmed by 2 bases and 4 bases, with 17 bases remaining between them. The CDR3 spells CASSQSAGEGGYGYTF. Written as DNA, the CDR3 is TGCGCCAGCAGCCAATCAGCTGGCGAAGGAGGCTATGGCTACACCTTC.

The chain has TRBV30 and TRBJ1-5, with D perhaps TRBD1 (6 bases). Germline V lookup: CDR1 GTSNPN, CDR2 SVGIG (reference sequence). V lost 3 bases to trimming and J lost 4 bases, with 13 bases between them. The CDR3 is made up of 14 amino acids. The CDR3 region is CAWSGQIGNQPQHF. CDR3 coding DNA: TGTGCCTGGAGCGGACAGATAGGGAATCAGCCCCAGCATTTT.

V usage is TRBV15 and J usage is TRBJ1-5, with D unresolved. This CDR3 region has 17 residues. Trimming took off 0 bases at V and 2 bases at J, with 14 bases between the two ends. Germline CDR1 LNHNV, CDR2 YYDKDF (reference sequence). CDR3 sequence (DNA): TGTGCCACCAGCAGAGATTGGCAGGCAGTGGGCAATCAGCCCCAGCATTTT. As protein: CATSRDWQAVGNQPQHF.

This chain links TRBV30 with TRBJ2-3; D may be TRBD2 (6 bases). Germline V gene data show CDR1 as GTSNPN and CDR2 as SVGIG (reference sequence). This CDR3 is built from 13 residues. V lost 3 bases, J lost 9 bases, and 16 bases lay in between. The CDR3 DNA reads TGTGCCTGGAGCGGAGGGGTCCGGCGCACGCAGTATTTT. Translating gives CAWSGGVRRTQYF.

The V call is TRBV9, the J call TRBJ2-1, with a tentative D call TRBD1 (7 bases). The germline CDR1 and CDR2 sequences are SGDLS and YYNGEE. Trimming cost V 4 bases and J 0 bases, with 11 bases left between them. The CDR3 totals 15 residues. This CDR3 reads CASSLQGGSYNEQFF. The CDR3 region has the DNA TGTGCCAGCAGCCTCCAGGGGGGCTCCTACAATGAGCAGTTCTTC. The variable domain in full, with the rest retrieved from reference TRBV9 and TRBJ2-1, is DSGVTQTPKHLITATGQRVTLRCSPRSGDLSVYWYQQSLDQGLQFLIQYYNGEERAKGNILERFSAQQFPDLHSELNLSSLELGDSALYFCASSLQGGSYNEQFFGPGTRLTVL.

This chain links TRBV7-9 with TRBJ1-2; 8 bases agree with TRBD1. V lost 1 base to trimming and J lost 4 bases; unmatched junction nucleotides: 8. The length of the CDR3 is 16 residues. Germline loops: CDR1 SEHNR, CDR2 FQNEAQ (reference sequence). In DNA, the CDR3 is TGTGCCAGCAGCTTAGATCGCCAGGGGGCAATCTATGGCTACACCTTC. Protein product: CASSLDRQGAIYGYTF.

CDR3 nucleotide sequence: TGTGCCACCAGTGCCCTCGGACCCCAGGGGAGAGAGACCCAGTACTTC. This sequence encodes CATSALGPQGRETQYF. This chain joins TRBV24-1 and TRBJ2-5; perhaps TRBD1 as D (6 bases). Trimming removed 5 bases from V and 4 bases from J, with 19 bases in between. The CDR3 covers 16 residues. Germline V gene lookup returns CDR1 KGHDR and CDR2 SFDVKD.

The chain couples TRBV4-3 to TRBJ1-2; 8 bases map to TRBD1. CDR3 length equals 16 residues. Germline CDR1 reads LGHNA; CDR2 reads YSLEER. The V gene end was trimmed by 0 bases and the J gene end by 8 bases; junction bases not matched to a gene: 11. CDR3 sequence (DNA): TGCGCCAGCAGCCAAGATTCTTCGGACAGGGTTGTGGGCTACACCTTC. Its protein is CASSQDSSDRVVGYTF.

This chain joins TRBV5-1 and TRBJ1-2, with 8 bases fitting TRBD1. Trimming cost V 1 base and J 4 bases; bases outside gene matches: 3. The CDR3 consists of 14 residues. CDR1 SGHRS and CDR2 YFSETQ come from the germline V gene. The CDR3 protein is CASSLTGQGYGYTF. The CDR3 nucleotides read TGCGCCAGCAGCTTGACCGGACAGGGCTATGGCTACACCTTC.

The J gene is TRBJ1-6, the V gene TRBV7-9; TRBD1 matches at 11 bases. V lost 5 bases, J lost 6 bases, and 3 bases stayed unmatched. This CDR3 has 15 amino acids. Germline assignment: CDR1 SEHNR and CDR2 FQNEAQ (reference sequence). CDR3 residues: CASSRTGGGNSPLHF. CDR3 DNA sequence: TGTGCCAGCAGCCGGACAGGGGGCGGTAATTCACCCCTCCACTTT.

Written as DNA, the CDR3 is TGTGCCAGCAGGCGTAGCGGGGCCGACAACACCGGGGAGCTGTTTTTT. Encoded protein: CASRRSGADNTGELFF. V is TRBV28 and J is TRBJ2-2; 8 bases line up with TRBD2. Germline CDR1 is MDHEN and CDR2 is SYDVKM. V lost 6 bases, J lost 2 bases, and 8 bases stayed unmatched. There are 16 residues in the CDR3.

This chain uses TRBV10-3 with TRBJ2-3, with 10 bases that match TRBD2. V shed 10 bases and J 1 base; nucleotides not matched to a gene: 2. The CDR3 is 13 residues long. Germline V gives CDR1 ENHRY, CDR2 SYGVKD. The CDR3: CATLAGGTDTQYF. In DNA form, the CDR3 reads TGTGCCACCCTAGCGGGAGGCACAGATACGCAGTATTTT.

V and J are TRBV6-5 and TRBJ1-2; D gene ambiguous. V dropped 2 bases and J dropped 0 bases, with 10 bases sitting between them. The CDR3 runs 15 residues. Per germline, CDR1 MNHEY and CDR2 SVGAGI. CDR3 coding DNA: TGTGCCAGCAGTTACGGAAGTGGGCCTAACTATGGCTACACCTTC. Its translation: CASSYGSGPNYGYTF.